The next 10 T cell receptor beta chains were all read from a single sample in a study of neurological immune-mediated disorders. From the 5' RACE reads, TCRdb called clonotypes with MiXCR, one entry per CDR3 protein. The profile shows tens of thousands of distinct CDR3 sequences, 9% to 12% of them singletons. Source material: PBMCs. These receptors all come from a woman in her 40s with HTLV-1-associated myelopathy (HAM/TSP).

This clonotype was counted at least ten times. In nucleotides, the CDR3 is TGTGCCAGCAGTGAACGGAGGGAGACCCAGTACTTC. Amino acid sequence: CASSERRETQYF. This sequence joins TRBV6-1 and TRBJ2-5, with D perhaps matching TRBD2 (5 bases). There are 12 residues in the CDR3. The germline CDR1 and CDR2 sequences are MNHNS and SASEGT. V lost 2 bases to trimming and J lost 5 bases, with 6 bases between them.

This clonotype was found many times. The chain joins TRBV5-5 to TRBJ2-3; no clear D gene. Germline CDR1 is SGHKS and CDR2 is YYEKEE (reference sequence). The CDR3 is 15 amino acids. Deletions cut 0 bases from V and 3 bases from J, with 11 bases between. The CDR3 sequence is CASSLEGSGTDTQYF. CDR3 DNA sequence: TGTGCCAGCAGCTTGGAAGGATCGGGTACAGATACGCAGTATTTT.

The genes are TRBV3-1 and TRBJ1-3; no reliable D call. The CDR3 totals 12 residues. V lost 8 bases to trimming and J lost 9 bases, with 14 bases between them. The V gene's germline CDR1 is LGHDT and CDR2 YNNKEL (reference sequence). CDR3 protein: CASENPAGTIYF. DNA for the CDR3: TGTGCCAGCGAGAACCCCGCGGGCACCATATATTTT.

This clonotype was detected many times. CDR3 region: CASSASTGVSYEQYF. The DNA for the CDR3 is TGTGCCAGCAGTGCCTCGACAGGGGTCTCCTACGAGCAGTACTTC. The J gene is TRBJ2-7, the V gene TRBV25-1; 8 positions match TRBD1. J lost 0 bases, V lost 4 bases, and 5 bases had no gene match. The CDR3 runs 15 residues. Germline V CDR1 and CDR2: MGHDK, SYGVNS.

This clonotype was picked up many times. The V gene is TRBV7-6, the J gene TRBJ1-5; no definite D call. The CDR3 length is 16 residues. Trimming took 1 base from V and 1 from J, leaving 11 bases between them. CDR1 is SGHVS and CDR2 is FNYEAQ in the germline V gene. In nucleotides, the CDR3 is TGTGCCAGCAGCTTAGGTCCCAGAACGAGCAATCAGCCCCAGCATTTT. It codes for CASSLGPRTSNQPQHF.

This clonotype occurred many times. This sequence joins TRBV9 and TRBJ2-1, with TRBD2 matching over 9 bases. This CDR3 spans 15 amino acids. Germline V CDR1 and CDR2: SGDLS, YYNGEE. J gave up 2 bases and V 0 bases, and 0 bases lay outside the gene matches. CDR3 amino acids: CASSVGGGAYNEQFF. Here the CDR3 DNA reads TGTGCCAGCAGCGTAGGCGGGGGGGCCTACAATGAGCAGTTCTTC.

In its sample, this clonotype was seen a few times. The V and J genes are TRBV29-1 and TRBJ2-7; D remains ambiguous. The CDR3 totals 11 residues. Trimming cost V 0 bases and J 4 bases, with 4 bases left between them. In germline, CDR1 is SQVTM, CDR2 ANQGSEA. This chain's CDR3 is CSVEDSYEQYF. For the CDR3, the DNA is TGCAGCGTTGAAGATTCGTACGAGCAGTACTTC.

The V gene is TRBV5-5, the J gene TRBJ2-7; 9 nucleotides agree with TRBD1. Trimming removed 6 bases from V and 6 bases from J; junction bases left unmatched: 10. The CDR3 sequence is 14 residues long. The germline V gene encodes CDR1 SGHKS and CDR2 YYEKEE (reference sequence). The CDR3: CASIPGTGKSEQYF. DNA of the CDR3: TGTGCCAGCATCCCCGGGACAGGGAAGTCCGAGCAGTACTTC.

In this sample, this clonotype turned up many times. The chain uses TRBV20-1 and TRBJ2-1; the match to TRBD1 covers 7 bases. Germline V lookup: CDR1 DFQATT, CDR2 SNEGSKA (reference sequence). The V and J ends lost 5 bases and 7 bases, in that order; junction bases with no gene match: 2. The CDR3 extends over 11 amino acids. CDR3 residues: CSAHRGNEQFF. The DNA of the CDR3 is TGCAGTGCTCACAGGGGTAATGAGCAGTTCTTC.

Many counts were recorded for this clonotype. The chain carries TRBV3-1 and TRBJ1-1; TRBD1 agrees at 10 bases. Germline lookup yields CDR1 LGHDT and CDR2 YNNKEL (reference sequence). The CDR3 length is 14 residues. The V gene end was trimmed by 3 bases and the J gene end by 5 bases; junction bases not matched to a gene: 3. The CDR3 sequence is CASSHWDRGTEAFF. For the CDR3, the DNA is TGTGCCAGCAGCCATTGGGACAGGGGAACTGAAGCTTTCTTT.